The next 23 T cell receptor beta chains were all read from a single sample in a study of cytomegalovirus exposure and HLA in healthy donors. PCR used 60 Vbeta primers and 13 Jbeta primers. The assay was immunoSEQ multiplex PCR, and TCRdb's table has in-frame clones only and misses some. Of roughly 120,000 clones in the sample, 65% to 90% are singletons; the top ten hold under 5%. The sequenced sample consisted of PBMCs. The source of these receptors is a woman in her twenties or thirties in good health and CMV-seronegative.

The CDR3 protein is CASSRGQVETQYF. DNA for the CDR3: TGCGCCAGCAGCCGGGGACAGGTGGAGACCCAGTACTTC. J is TRBJ2-5 and V is TRBV5-1; 8 bases agree with TRBD1. The CDR3 is made up of 13 amino acids. Germline V CDR1 and CDR2: SGHRS, YFSETQ. The junction had 4 bases not matched to a gene; V was cut back by 4 bases and J by 5 bases.

This clone was counted once. V is TRBV5-1 and J is TRBJ1-4; 8 bases line up with TRBD1. CDR3 size: 15 residues. Losses at the gene ends were 4 bases for V and 0 bases for J; bases not matched to a gene: 2. From germline, CDR1 is SGHRS and CDR2 YFSETQ. The CDR3 spells CASSRTGSTNEKLFF. CDR3 nucleotides: TGCGCCAGCAGCAGGACAGGGTCAACTAATGAAAAACTGTTTTTT.

The V and J genes are TRBV21-1 and TRBJ2-5; the table's D gene call, TRBD2, was not cross checked with the DNA. TRBV21-1 is noted as a pseudogene. The CDR3 has 16 amino acids. The CDR3, as DNA: TGTGCCAGCAGCAAAGTACGGGAGGGCTTCCAAGAGACCCAGTACTTC. It encodes CASSKVREGFQETQYF.

The chain employs TRBV28 and TRBJ2-3, with 14 nucleotides matching TRBD2. Germline lookup yields CDR1 MDHEN and CDR2 SYDVKM. There are 17 residues in the CDR3. V shed 2 bases, J shed 6 bases, and the junction held 7 bases outside the gene matches. This CDR3 reads CASSLAGLAGAWDTQYF. DNA of the CDR3: TGTGCCAGCAGTTTAGCGGGACTAGCGGGAGCATGGGATACGCAGTATTTT.

V and J are TRBV28 and TRBJ1-5, with 8 bases aligning to TRBD1. This CDR3 spans 17 amino acids. The V gene's germline CDR1 is MDHEN and CDR2 SYDVKM. Unmatched junction bases numbered 16, after V lost 6 bases and J lost 6 bases. The CDR3: CASSLIRTGSGSQPQHF. For the CDR3, the DNA is TGTGCCAGCAGCTTAATAAGGACAGGGTCGGGCAGTCAGCCCCAGCATTTT.

The chain recombines TRBV28 with TRBJ2-7, with D tentatively TRBD1 (5 bases). Germline CDR1 MDHEN, CDR2 SYDVKM. Trimming cost V 7 bases and J 2 bases, with 12 bases left between them. The CDR3 has 13 residues. The CDR3 is CASTGMNPYEQYF. DNA of the CDR3: TGTGCCAGCACAGGGATGAATCCCTACGAGCAGTACTTC.

This clone was counted between two and nine times. The chain combines TRBV11-2 with TRBJ2-5; 7 bases fit TRBD2. J was trimmed by 0 bases and V by 1 base; bases with no gene match: 5. Looked up from germline, CDR1 is SGHAT and CDR2 is FQNNGV. There are 16 residues in the CDR3. The CDR3 DNA reads as TGTGCCAGCAGCTTAGGGAGGGAGGGGAACCAAGAGACCCAGTACTTC. Translation: CASSLGREGNQETQYF.

The V call is TRBV28, the J call TRBJ2-3; 7 nucleotides align to TRBD2. The CDR3 has 14 amino acids. Looked up from germline, CDR1 is MDHEN and CDR2 is SYDVKM. The junction had 6 bases not matched to a gene; V was cut back by 5 bases and J by 4 bases. The chain's CDR3 is CASSSGGSSDTQYF. CDR3 bases: TGTGCCAGCAGTAGTGGCGGGAGTTCAGATACGCAGTATTTT.

The J gene is TRBJ1-1, the V gene TRBV10-2, with D unclear. V was clipped by 4 bases and J by 0 bases, with 12 bases between them. This CDR3 is 15 amino acids long. CDR1 is WSHSY and CDR2 is SAAADI in the germline V gene. CDR3 coding DNA: TGCGCCAGCAGTGGTGGTTGGCAGGTGAACACTGAAGCTTTCTTT. Its protein is CASSGGWQVNTEAFF.

This clone was detected once. As DNA, the CDR3 is TGTGCCAGCAGCTACACAGATACGCAGTATTTT. Its translation is CASSYTDTQYF. The chain employs TRBV25-1 and TRBJ2-3; no reliable D call. The CDR3 consists of 11 residues. Deletions cut 6 bases from V and 2 bases from J, with 3 bases between. Germline CDR1 MGHDK, CDR2 SYGVNS.

The chain joins TRBV15 to TRBJ2-2; D ambiguous. Germline-derived CDR1 and CDR2 are LNHNV and YYDKDF (reference sequence). The CDR3 runs 16 residues. V was clipped by 6 bases and J by 0 bases, with 14 bases between them. CDR3 loop: CATRGVGPANTGELFF. The DNA for the CDR3 is TGTGCCACCAGGGGTGTTGGGCCCGCGAACACCGGGGAGCTGTTTTTT.

This clone was observed once. This sequence joins TRBV6-5 and TRBJ1-1; 10 positions agree with TRBD1. CDR1 and CDR2 (germline): MNHEY, SVGAGI. V lost 6 bases to trimming and J lost 7 bases; unmatched junction nucleotides: 5. The CDR3 runs to 13 residues. CDR3: CASSSTGGSEAFF. Written as DNA, the CDR3 is TGTGCCAGCAGCTCGACAGGGGGCAGTGAAGCTTTCTTT.

V and J are TRBV7-9 and TRBJ2-5; D remains ambiguous. The J call may be faulty, since TRBJ2-7 better matches the DNA end. Germline V gene sequence: CDR1 SEHNR, CDR2 FQNEAQ (reference sequence). The CDR3 sequence is 15 residues long. CDR3 sequence: CASSPQELNPYEQYF. For the CDR3, the DNA is TGTGCCAGCAGCCCCCAGGAACTTAACCCCTACGAGCAGTACTTC.

This clone was counted once. This rearrangement joins TRBV19 to TRBJ2-2; weak D call: TRBD1 (6 bases). The CDR3 loop spans 14 amino acids. V was cut by 6 bases and J by 2 bases, with 10 bases left in between. Germline CDR1 is LNHDA and CDR2 is SQIVND (reference sequence). DNA of the CDR3: TGTGCCAGTAGAACCGGGACAAACACCGGGGAGCTGTTTTTT. It yields the protein CASRTGTNTGELFF.

This clone was found once. The CDR3 sequence: CASSRTGHGSYNEQFF. The CDR3 coding sequence is TGTGCCAGCAGTCGTACGGGACATGGCTCATACAATGAGCAGTTCTTC. The chain couples TRBV28 to TRBJ2-1, with TRBD1 as a possible D gene (6 bases). This CDR3 comprises 16 residues. Germline lookup yields CDR1 MDHEN and CDR2 SYDVKM. Trimming removed 5 bases at V and 4 bases at J, with 18 bases between.

The CDR3 DNA is TGTGCCAGGGGGTCGCGAAGGACTCCCACCCGCAATGAGCAGTTCTTC. Encoded protein: CARGSRRTPTRNEQFF. J is TRBJ2-1 and V is TRBV28; the D gene is possibly TRBD2 (5 bases). The germline V and J ends were trimmed by 9 bases and 6 bases, with 24 bases remaining between them. Per germline, CDR1 MDHEN and CDR2 SYDVKM. The length of the CDR3 is 16 residues.

V usage is TRBV7-2 and J usage is TRBJ2-1; TRBD2 matches 9 bases. J lost 5 bases, V lost 3 bases, and 5 bases had no gene match. The CDR3 runs to 15 residues. Germline loops: CDR1 SGHTA, CDR2 FQGNSA. The CDR3 sequence is CASSLDSGRNNEQFF. In DNA form, the CDR3 reads TGTGCCAGCAGCTTGGATAGCGGGAGAAACAATGAGCAGTTCTTC.

The chain joins TRBV27 to TRBJ1-2; D is unclear. The CDR3 consists of 11 residues. The V gene lost 8 bases and the J gene lost 2 bases, with 6 bases spanning the gap. Germline assignment: CDR1 MNHEY and CDR2 SMNVEV (reference sequence). The CDR3 DNA sequence: TGTGCCAGCGGCCAAAACTATGGCTACACCTTC. This sequence encodes CASGQNYGYTF.

For this clone: This sample includes further DNA sequences coding for the same CDR3. The gene calls are TRBV5-1 and TRBJ2-2, with D unclear. The germline CDR1 and CDR2 sequences are SGHRS and YFSETQ. CDR3 length: 13 residues. V lost 4 bases and J 4 bases, leaving 8 bases between the germline ends. CDR3 nucleotides: TGCGCCAGCAGCCCGACATTCACCGGGGAGCTGTTTTTT. Translated, it gives CASSPTFTGELFF.

The chain has TRBV27 and TRBJ2-2; D remains ambiguous. V was clipped by 5 bases and J by 6 bases, with 7 bases between them. Germline CDR1 reads MNHEY; CDR2 reads SMNVEV (reference sequence). The CDR3 consists of 12 residues. The CDR3 reads CASSLPSGELFF. The DNA for the CDR3 is TGTGCCAGCAGTCTACCGTCCGGGGAGCTGTTTTTT.

The chain joins TRBV5-4 to TRBJ2-1; the D gene is possibly TRBD2 (5 bases). V was cut by 3 bases and J by 6 bases, with 16 bases left in between. Germline V lookup: CDR1 SGHNT, CDR2 YYREEE (reference sequence). The CDR3 is 15 residues long. The CDR3 is CASSSTILMGNEQFF. The CDR3 coding sequence is TGTGCCAGCAGCTCGACTATTCTAATGGGCAATGAGCAGTTCTTC.

V usage is TRBV10-3 and J usage is TRBJ2-5; 8 bases fit TRBD2. J lost 3 bases, V lost 5 bases, and 8 bases had no gene match. The length of the CDR3 is 15 residues. CDR1 and CDR2 (germline): ENHRY, SYGVKD. In DNA, the CDR3 is TGTGCCATCAGTACTAGCGGAGGGGAGGAAGAGACCCAGTACTTC. It is translated as CAISTSGGEEETQYF.

The gene calls are TRBV27 and TRBJ1-6; 8 bases fit TRBD1. This CDR3 region has 15 residues. Trimming at V came to 8 bases and at J to 2 bases, leaving 5 bases not matched to a gene. Germline assignment: CDR1 MNHEY and CDR2 SMNVEV (reference sequence). The CDR3 is CASLDRGAYNSPLHF. The CDR3 bases are TGTGCCAGCCTCGACAGGGGTGCCTATAATTCACCCCTCCACTTT.